This TCR beta chain was captured by sequencing in a study of blood T cell repertoires in COVID-19. Across the whole study: Samples taken during acute and convalescent COVID-19 were collected in the United States, Italy and Spain. PBMCs, B-cell-depleted T cells, or T cells were the source of the cDNA or gDNA that made up the material.

How the authors handled the data: Reference gene primers were amplified, and this amplification served to estimate nucleated cell counts. Produced via immunoSEQ multiplex PCR; TCRdb's table is partial and in-frame only. The DNA was the basis for D and trimming; V, J and clone size are from that table. The sample lists about 60,000 clones; more than 90% were seen once. CDR1 is ENHRY, CDR2 SYGVKD, per germline. This CDR3 is 16 amino acids long. V shed 6 bases and J 3 bases; nucleotides not matched to a gene: 10. This sequence originates from a man between 60 and 75 years old with acute or convalescent COVID-19. The chain couples TRBV10-3 to TRBJ1-5, with 8 bases identical to TRBD1. Specimen: peripheral blood. The CDR3, as DNA: TGTGCCATCAGGGCAGGGGGCGACCTAAACAATCAGCCCCAGCATTTT. Its protein is CAIRAGGDLNNQPQHF.